The rows below give T cell receptor beta chains drawn from one sample of a study of blood T cell repertoires in COVID-19. Method: immunoSEQ multiplex PCR; TCRdb's copy keeps in-frame clones and lacks some. Counted here are about 80,000 clones, 70% to 80% occurring once; the ten biggest clones make up 4.5% to 6%. Sequences were obtained from peripheral blood. The receptors derive from a man aged 45 to 65 with active or convalescent COVID-19. CDR3s include the opening cysteine and the closing phenylalanine or tryptophan. A D gene is named only where the DNA matches it firmly. A clone size is listed for some rows: how often the clone was seen (once, few, many), or a class if it is expanded.

>TRBJ2-3|.|TRBD1|TRBV7-3
CASTLPRRDRAKDTQYF
TGTGCCAGCACTCTTCCCCGGCGGGACAGGGCCAAAGATACGCAGTATTTT
>TRBJ1-1|.|TRBD1|TRBV7-3
CASSWTGTKDTEAFF
TGTGCCAGCAGCTGGACAGGGACTAAGGACACTGAAGCTTTCTTT
>TRBJ2-1|few|.|TRBV7-2
CASSTRRDEQFF
TGTGCCAGCAGCACCCGGAGGGATGAGCAGTTCTTC
>TRBJ1-2|.|TRBD1|TRBV5-1
CASSSQGADYGYTF
TGCGCCAGCAGCTCACAGGGGGCTGACTATGGCTACACCTTC
>TRBJ1-2|.|.|TRBV10-2
CASSEGQFGGYTF
TGCGCCAGCAGTGAGGGACAGTTCGGGGGCTACACCTTC
>TRBJ1-5|.|.|TRBV2
CASRETVSNQPQHF
TGTGCCAGCAGAGAGACAGTCAGCAATCAGCCCCAGCATTTT
>TRBJ1-2|.|.|TRBV30
CAWPGQGRYGYTF
TGTGCCTGGCCCGGACAAGGGAGGTATGGCTACACCTTC
>TRBJ2-5|few|TRBD2|TRBV19
CASSIGGSLADQETQYF
TGTGCCAGTAGTATAGGGGGCTCACTAGCGGACCAAGAGACCCAGTACTTC
>TRBJ2-3|.|.|TRBV2
CAGQGLTDTQYF
TGTGCCGGGCAGGGCCTCACAGATACGCAGTATTTT
>TRBJ1-6|.|.|TRBV18
CASSPSTSYNSPLHF
TGTGCCAGCTCACCTTCCACATCCTATAATTCACCCCTCCACTTT
>TRBJ2-3|.|.|TRBV5-1
CASSLADGDTQYF
TGCGCCAGCAGCTTGGCAGATGGAGATACGCAGTATTTT
>TRBJ2-7|once|.|TRBV5-6
CASSPGSYEQYF
TGTGCCAGCAGCCCCGGTTCCTACGAGCAGTACTTC
>TRBJ1-1|.|.|TRBV5-1
CASSLAIVGSGVNTEAFF
TGCGCCAGCAGCTTGGCTATCGTGGGTTCGGGGGTGAACACTGAAGCTTTCTTT
>TRBJ2-7|.|.|TRBV15
CATSRDKQLYEQYF
TGTGCCACCAGCAGAGATAAGCAACTCTACGAGCAGTACTTC
>TRBJ2-7|.|TRBD1|TRBV18
CASSPLYVGQGSEQYF
TGTGCCAGCTCACCACTATACGTTGGACAGGGGTCCGAGCAGTACTTC
>TRBJ1-1|.|TRBD1|TRBV29-1
CSVKGGQALSGEAFF
TGCAGCGTCAAAGGGGGACAGGCCCTAAGTGGTGAAGCTTTCTTT
>TRBJ2-4|.|.|TRBV6-5
CASSEPQLNIQYF
TGTGCCAGCAGCGAGCCCCAATTAAACATTCAGTACTTC
>TRBJ1-5|few|.|TRBV30
CAWSVDWDQPQHF
TGTGCCTGGAGTGTAGACTGGGATCAGCCCCAGCATTTT
>TRBJ1-5|.|.|TRBV5-6
CASSLSGVRQPQHF
TGTGCCAGCAGCTTGTCAGGGGTCAGGCAGCCCCAGCATTTT
>TRBJ2-2|.|.|TRBV7-8
CASSLSGTGELFF
TGTGCCAGCAGCTTATCCGGCACCGGGGAGCTGTTTTTT
>TRBJ1-4|.|TRBD1|TRBV6-5
CASSPDRATNEKLFF
TGTGCCAGCAGCCCGGACAGGGCAACTAATGAAAAACTGTTTTTT
>TRBJ2-7|.|.|TRBV6-5
CASSYSRSHEQYF
TGTGCCAGCAGTTACTCGCGGAGCCACGAGCAGTACTTC
>TRBJ2-7|.|.|TRBV20-1
CSARDRTGGYF
TGCAGTGCTAGAGATAGGACCGGGGGGTACTTC
>TRBJ2-5|.|.|TRBV5-1
CATSSGETQYF
TGCGCCACCTCCAGCGGGGAGACCCAGTACTTC
>TRBJ1-4|.|.|TRBV18
CASSLQGSHEKLFF
TGTGCCAGCTCACTACAGGGATCCCATGAAAAACTGTTTTTT
>TRBJ1-1|.|.|TRBV10-2
CASRSTAPNTEAFF
TGCGCCAGCAGATCGACAGCACCGAACACTGAAGCTTTCTTT
>TRBJ2-5|once|TRBD2|TRBV30
CAWSPDSGTSGRETQYF
TGTGCCTGGAGCCCTGATTCGGGAACTAGCGGTAGAGAGACCCAGTACTTC
>TRBJ2-4|.|.|TRBV19
CASSGREGDIQYF
TGTGCCAGTAGCGGCCGGGAAGGAGACATTCAGTACTTC
>TRBJ2-5|.|TRBD2|TRBV7-9
CASTNNIAGGPETQYF
TGTGCCAGCACCAACAACATAGCGGGGGGGCCAGAGACCCAGTACTTC
>TRBJ2-7|.|.|TRBV6-6
CASCRDSPYEQYF
TGTGCCAGCTGCCGGGACTCCCCCTACGAGCAGTACTTC
>TRBJ2-1|.|TRBD2|TRBV5-1
CASSGGGSRHNEQFF
TGCGCCAGCAGCGGCGGGGGGTCCCGGCACAATGAGCAGTTCTTC
>TRBJ2-7|.|.|TRBV6-5
CASSYSWQSDEQYF
TGTGCCAGCAGTTACTCGTGGCAGTCCGACGAGCAGTACTTC
>TRBJ1-6|.|.|TRBV6-5
CASSYSVQGYLHF
TGTGCCAGCAGTTACTCGGTTCAGGGTTACCTCCACTTT
>TRBJ2-7|.|TRBD1|TRBV13
CASSSRDRYYEQYF
TGTGCCAGCAGCTCCCGGGACAGGTACTACGAGCAGTACTTC
>TRBJ2-4|.|TRBD2|TRBV30
CAWSPSGDSGIQYF
TGTGCCTGGAGTCCTAGCGGGGATAGTGGCATTCAGTACTTC
>TRBJ1-1|.|.|TRBV5-1
CASSLDQGLEAFF
TGCGCCAGCAGCTTGGATCAGGGTTTAGAGGCTTTCTTT
>TRBJ1-1|few|.|TRBV6-5
CASRLLVTTEAFF
TGTGCCAGCAGGCTCCTAGTTACCACTGAAGCTTTCTTT
>TRBJ2-7|once|.|TRBV30
CAWSTLNLLQF
TGTGCCTGGAGTACACTAAACCTACTCCAATTC
>TRBJ1-2|.|.|TRBV7-9
CASSLGQPLYGYTF
TGTGCCAGCAGCTTAGGACAGCCCCTCTATGGCTACACCTTC
>TRBJ1-5|.|TRBD1|TRBV5-5
CASSYYQDRTGTGQPQHF
TGTGCCAGCAGCTACTACCAGGACCGGACAGGGACGGGACAGCCCCAGCATTTT
>TRBJ1-3|.|TRBD1|TRBV19
CASKSGQEDSGNTIYF
TGTGCCAGTAAGTCCGGACAGGAGGACTCTGGAAACACCATATATTTT
>TRBJ1-5|.|TRBD1|TRBV15
CATSRGTGGNQPQHF
TGTGCCACCAGCAGAGGGACAGGGGGCAATCAGCCCCAGCATTTT
>TRBJ2-1|.|.|TRBV1
CTSSHSRCGGPSSYNEQFF
TGCACCAGCAGCCACTCCAGGTGCGGGGGGCCGAGCTCCTACAATGAGCAGTTCTTC
>TRBJ1-4|.|.|TRBV19
CASLGPFTGNEKLFF
TGTGCCAGCCTCGGCCCTTTTACAGGCAATGAAAAACTGTTTTTT